The 24 T cell receptor beta chains reported below all come from one sample, sequenced in a study of T cell responses to AZD1222 COVID-19 vaccine. The method was immunoSEQ multiplex PCR; TCRdb's version includes in-frame clones alone and lacks a portion of them. The table lists some 180,000 clones, about 87% of them singletons. The material sequenced was peripheral blood, taken on day 0 of AZD1222 vaccination. The receptor source for this set is an adult in good health.

The chain links TRBV18 to TRBJ1-5, with TRBD1 matching over 9 bases. Per the germline V gene, CDR1 is KGHSH and CDR2 is LQKENI. The CDR3 has 14 amino acids. Germline trimming cut 3 bases from V and 7 bases from J; bases unmatched to any gene: 4. The CDR3 spells CASSPGQGQQPQHF. DNA of the CDR3: TGTGCCAGCTCACCGGGACAGGGACAACAGCCCCAGCATTTT.

As to this clone: Distinct nucleotide sequences in the sample also encode this CDR3. CDR3: CASSLARGNYGYTF. Written as DNA, the CDR3 is TGTGCCAGCAGCTTAGCGCGGGGAAACTATGGCTACACCTTC. The V and J genes are TRBV7-2 and TRBJ1-2; D call uncertain. V lost 0 bases, J lost 2 bases, and 7 bases lay in between. Germline V lookup: CDR1 SGHTA, CDR2 FQGNSA. The CDR3 sequence is 14 residues long.

V gene TRBV6-5 combines with J gene TRBJ2-1; 9 bases match TRBD1. The CDR3 length is 16 residues. V shed 3 bases and J 4 bases; nucleotides not matched to a gene: 7. CDR1 and CDR2 from the germline V gene are MNHEY and SVGAGI. The CDR3 coding sequence is TGTGCCAGCAGTTATCGGACAGGGGCGAGGTACAATGAGCAGTTCTTC. This codes for CASSYRTGARYNEQFF.

V and J are TRBV7-9 and TRBJ2-7; TRBD1 aligns across 9 bases. CDR1 is SEHNR, CDR2 FQNEAQ, per germline (reference sequence). With V trimmed by 5 bases and J by 5 bases, 13 bases remained unmatched. There are 16 residues in the CDR3. CDR3 protein: CASSRPLGQGVDEQYF. The CDR3 DNA reads as TGTGCCAGCAGCCGACCCCTGGGACAGGGTGTGGACGAGCAGTACTTC.

This chain uses TRBV10-3 with TRBJ1-2, with unresolved D. There are 14 residues in the CDR3. Trimming removed 0 bases at V and 6 bases at J, with 11 bases between. Germline V gene lookup returns CDR1 ENHRY and CDR2 SYGVKD. CDR3 region: CAISESRDGDGYTF. The DNA of the CDR3 is TGTGCCATCAGTGAGTCTAGGGATGGGGATGGCTACACCTTC.

The chain links TRBV24-1 to TRBJ2-1; D not resolved. Germline V gene sequence: CDR1 KGHDR, CDR2 SFDVKD. The CDR3 covers 15 residues. Trimming shortened V by 3 bases and J by 0 bases, and 8 bases separated the two germline ends. CDR3 DNA sequence: TGTGCCACCAGTGATCAGCGAGGCTCCTACAATGAGCAGTTCTTC. It encodes CATSDQRGSYNEQFF.

The chain carries TRBV6-4 and TRBJ2-3; 14 bases match TRBD2. The CDR3 runs 16 residues. V gave up 2 bases and J gave up 3 bases; unmatched junction bases: 1. Germline V gene data show CDR1 as MRHNA and CDR2 as SNTAGT. CDR3 in amino acids: CASSDGTSGGTDTQYF. DNA for the CDR3: TGTGCCAGCAGTGACGGGACTAGCGGGGGAACAGATACGCAGTATTTT.

The chain couples TRBV6-2 or TRBV6-3 to TRBJ1-2; TRBD1 matches at 10 bases. Trimming removed 0 bases from V and 7 bases from J; junction bases left unmatched: 5. The CDR3 length is 15 residues. Germline V CDR1 and CDR2: MNHEY, SVGEGT. For the CDR3, the DNA is TGTGCCAGCAGTTACTCAAGACAGGGGGCCTCTGGCTACACCTTC. This codes for CASSYSRQGASGYTF.

The rearrangement uses TRBV7-9 and TRBJ1-2, with 7 positions matching TRBD1. V shed 3 bases, J shed 1 base, and the junction held 5 bases outside the gene matches. CDR1 SEHNR and CDR2 FQNEAQ come from the germline V gene (reference sequence). The CDR3 runs to 15 residues. In DNA, the CDR3 is TGTGCCAGCAGCTTTACAGGGGCGCTTAACTATGGCTACACCTTC. Encoded protein: CASSFTGALNYGYTF.

This chain's CDR3 is CASSYSRTVSNQPQHF. For the CDR3, the DNA is TGTGCCAGCAGTTACTCCCGGACAGTAAGCAATCAGCCCCAGCATTTT. The chain employs TRBV6-2 or TRBV6-3 and TRBJ1-5, with D possibly matching TRBD1 (6 bases). V lost 0 bases and J lost 1, with 10 bases in between. CDR3 length: 16 residues. Germline CDR1 reads MNHEY; CDR2 reads SVGEGT.

This sequence joins TRBV6-7 and TRBJ1-5, with D possibly being TRBD1 (6 bases). TRBV6-7 qualifies as an ORF whose function is uncertain. V lost 2 bases to trimming and J lost 5 bases, with 10 bases between them. CDR3 length equals 14 residues. The CDR3 DNA reads TGTGCCAGCAGTTACATGGGGGGCGATCAGCCCCAGCATTTT. Its translation: CASSYMGGDQPQHF.

V and J are TRBV5-4 and TRBJ2-7, with TRBD2 matching 9 bases. V trimming: 0 bases; J trimming: 0 bases; junction bases outside the gene matches: 1. The CDR3 spans 15 residues. Looked up from germline, CDR1 is SGHNT and CDR2 is YYREEE (reference sequence). CDR3 nucleotide sequence: TGTGCCAGCAGCTTGGGGACTAGCGACTCCTACGAGCAGTACTTC. It codes for CASSLGTSDSYEQYF.

The chain recombines TRBV4-2 with TRBJ2-5, with D possibly being TRBD2 (7 bases). Germline V lookup: CDR1 LGHNA, CDR2 YNFKEQ. The germline V and J ends were trimmed by 0 bases and 6 bases, with 14 bases remaining between them. The CDR3 length is 15 residues. CDR3 in amino acids: CASSQDWGGGQTQYF. The CDR3 DNA sequence: TGTGCCAGCAGCCAAGATTGGGGGGGCGGACAGACCCAGTACTTC.

The chain uses TRBV4-1 and TRBJ2-6; D call uncertain. Trimming cost V 0 bases and J 4 bases, with 10 bases left between them. This CDR3 is 16 amino acids long. Germline loops: CDR1 MGHRA, CDR2 YSYEKL. CDR3: CASSQERLTGANVLTF. Written as DNA, the CDR3 is TGCGCCAGCAGCCAAGAAAGGCTTACAGGGGCCAACGTCCTGACTTTC.

This clone was seen once. DNA of the CDR3: TGTGCCTGGAGTGTAATGGCGGCAGACTATGGCTACACCTTC. It is translated as CAWSVMAADYGYTF. The chain uses TRBV30 and TRBJ1-2; no firm D call. The CDR3 is 14 residues long. The V gene's germline CDR1 is GTSNPN and CDR2 SVGIG (reference sequence). Trimming cost V 0 bases and J 3 bases, with 11 bases left between them.

J is TRBJ2-4 and V is TRBV5-1; possible D gene TRBD2, 6 bases. CDR1 SGHRS and CDR2 YFSETQ come from the germline V gene. CDR3 length: 17 residues. The V end was cut by 0 bases, the J end by 4 bases, with 17 bases between. CDR3 nucleotide sequence: TGCGCCAGCAGCTTGGCCGGGACTGCCACCCCGAAAAACATTCAGTACTTC. As protein: CASSLAGTATPKNIQYF.

The genes are TRBV28 and TRBJ1-4, with D perhaps TRBD1 (5 bases). CDR1 MDHEN and CDR2 SYDVKM come from the germline V gene. This CDR3 has 15 residues. With 3 bases removed from V and 0 bases from J, the gap between germline ends came to 8 bases. CDR3 sequence (DNA): TGTGCCAGCAGTTTGGGGGGAGCAACTAATGAAAAACTGTTTTTT. This gives the protein CASSLGGATNEKLFF.

On this clone: One junction end does not reproduce the germline sequence, and a read error may be involved. The chain uses TRBV3-1 (or the pseudogene TRBV3-2) and TRBJ2-2, with TRBD2 matching 11 bases. Looked up from germline, CDR1 is LGHDT and CDR2 is YNNKEL (reference sequence). The CDR3 is made up of 17 amino acids. Here the CDR3 DNA reads TGTCCCAGCAGCCGACTCTCTACTAGCGGGGGCGCCGGGGAGCTGTTTTTT. Translating gives CPSSRLSTSGGAGELFF.

V and J are TRBV3-1 (or the pseudogene TRBV3-2) and TRBJ1-4, with a weak D call TRBD1 (5 bases). CDR1 LGHDT and CDR2 YNNKEL come from the germline V gene (reference sequence). CDR3 length equals 15 residues. Trimming removed 4 bases from V and 0 bases from J, with 9 bases in between. For the CDR3, the DNA is TGTGCCAGCAGCCCTCGGACATCAACTAATGAAAAACTGTTTTTT. Translating gives CASSPRTSTNEKLFF.

This clone showed up just once. In the same sample, other DNA sequences code for this CDR3. This chain uses TRBV20-1 with TRBJ1-5; no definite D call. V lost 3 bases and J lost 4, with 10 bases in between. Germline V gives CDR1 DFQATT, CDR2 SNEGSKA (reference sequence). The CDR3 loop spans 13 amino acids. CDR3 DNA: TGCAGTGCTAGTCTTGGCAAGAATCAGCCCCAGCATTTT. This codes for CSASLGKNQPQHF.

The genes are TRBV5-1 and TRBJ2-1, with 9 nucleotides matching TRBD2. The V and J ends lost 2 bases and 4 bases, in that order; junction bases with no gene match: 7. The CDR3 is 16 amino acids. Per germline, CDR1 SGHRS and CDR2 YFSETQ. The CDR3 DNA follows: TGCGCCAGCAGCTTTGTTAGCGGGAGTTCGTACAATGAGCAGTTCTTC. Protein sequence: CASSFVSGSSYNEQFF.

V and J are TRBV12-3 or TRBV12-4 and TRBJ2-3, with D tentatively TRBD2 (5 bases). With 3 bases removed from V and 6 bases from J, the gap between germline ends came to 10 bases. The CDR3 extends over 13 amino acids. CDR3 nucleotides: TGTGCCAGCAGTTTCTCGGCGGGCGATACGCAGTATTTT. This gives the protein CASSFSAGDTQYF.

The chain employs TRBV24-1 and TRBJ1-4; D ambiguous. This CDR3 contains 12 residues. V was shortened by 10 bases and J by 8 bases, with 13 bases between the two germline ends. The germline gives CDR1 KGHDR, CDR2 SFDVKD. CDR3 region: CATQSEEEKLFF. CDR3 bases: TGTGCCACTCAAAGCGAGGAGGAAAAACTGTTTTTT.

V is TRBV5-1 and J is TRBJ2-1, with 7 positions matching TRBD1. CDR1 SGHRS and CDR2 YFSETQ come from the germline V gene. The CDR3 covers 14 residues. The junction had 8 bases not matched to a gene; V was cut back by 2 bases and J by 9 bases. CDR3 coding DNA: TGCGCCAGCAGCTTACAGGGACAGACATCTGAGCAGTTCTTC. Translation gives CASSLQGQTSEQFF.